These 8 T cell receptor beta chains share one sample of origin, sequenced in a study of blood T cell repertoires in COVID-19. Sequenced by immunoSEQ multiplex PCR; TCRdb stores in-frame clones only, minus some. Of 110,000 to 150,000 clones listed, 82% are singletons. Sequenced material: peripheral blood. These receptors all come from a woman aged 80 or older with acute or convalescent COVID-19.

The chain uses TRBV7-9 and TRBJ2-7, with D hard to call. V dropped 2 bases and J dropped 3 bases, with 11 bases sitting between them. The CDR3 contains 14 residues. CDR1 and CDR2 from the germline V gene are SEHNR and FQNEAQ (reference sequence). This CDR3 reads CASSLSGSHYEQYF. As DNA, the CDR3 is TGTGCCAGCAGCTTATCCGGGTCACACTACGAGCAGTACTTC. Looking up the rest from reference TRBV7-9 and TRBJ2-7 gives the full variable domain: DTGVSQNPRHKITKRGQNVTFRCDPISEHNRLYWYRQTLGQGPEFLTYFQNEAQLEKSRLLSDRFSAERPKGSFSTLEIQRTEQGDSAMYLCASSLSGSHYEQYFGPGTRLTVT.

This chain connects TRBV6-4 to TRBJ1-2, with 11 bases aligning to TRBD1. The germline V gene has CDR1 MRHNA and CDR2 SNTAGT. V lost 2 bases, J lost 8 bases, and 10 bases stayed unmatched. The CDR3 is 16 residues long. The CDR3 bases are TGTGCCAGCAGTGACGTGGACAGGGGGCGGTTCGTAGGCTACACCTTC. Translating gives CASSDVDRGRFVGYTF.

The V gene is TRBV5-6, the J gene TRBJ2-7; maybe TRBD2 (6 bases). CDR1 SGHDT and CDR2 YYEEEE come from the germline V gene. Trimming cost V 0 bases and J 3 bases, with 10 bases left between them. The CDR3 extends over 14 amino acids. CDR3 nucleotides: TGTGCCAGCAGCTTGGCCCTAGCGTTCTACGAGCAGTACTTC. Encoded protein: CASSLALAFYEQYF.

The gene calls are TRBV28 and TRBJ2-7; weak D call: TRBD1 (6 bases). Germline V gene data show CDR1 as MDHEN and CDR2 as SYDVKM. The CDR3 has 16 amino acids. V was trimmed by 3 bases and J by 1 base, leaving 16 bases between them. CDR3 sequence reads: CASSLKGTRFSYEQYF. CDR3 DNA sequence: TGTGCCAGCAGTTTGAAAGGGACACGATTTTCCTACGAGCAGTACTTC.

The chain uses TRBV10-3 and TRBJ2-7; 9 positions match TRBD1. Germline V lookup: CDR1 ENHRY, CDR2 SYGVKD. The trim removed 6 bases at V and 6 bases at J, leaving 18 bases unmatched. CDR3 length: 17 residues. For the CDR3, the DNA is TGTGCCATCAGCCACCCTTTACCCAAGGACAGGGGAAGCGAGCAGTACTTC. Amino acids: CAISHPLPKDRGSEQYF.

The chain joins TRBV7-2 to TRBJ2-1; D gene unclear. The CDR3 totals 13 residues. Trimming took 4 bases from V and 7 from J, leaving 11 bases between them. The germline CDR1 and CDR2 sequences are SGHTA and FQGNSA. The CDR3 coding sequence is TGTGCCAGCAGCTCGACACGTGAGAATGAGCAGTTCTTC. Translating gives CASSSTRENEQFF.

The V and J genes are TRBV5-4 and TRBJ2-1, with TRBD2 matching 11 bases. V was pared by 6 bases and J by 7 bases, with 12 bases of the junction left unmatched. Germline V lookup: CDR1 SGHNT, CDR2 YYREEE (reference sequence). The CDR3 sequence is 16 residues long. The CDR3 loop is CASTPSGRNFLNEQFF. In DNA form, the CDR3 reads TGTGCCAGCACCCCTAGCGGGAGGAATTTTCTGAATGAGCAGTTCTTC.

This clone has only a few counts. The chain is built from TRBV4-1 and TRBJ2-2, with no clear D. The V gene's germline CDR1 is MGHRA and CDR2 YSYEKL. This CDR3 has 16 amino acids. With 0 bases removed from V and 1 base from J, the gap between germline ends came to 9 bases. CDR3 in amino acids: CASSQDFSMNTGELFF. In DNA form, the CDR3 reads TGCGCCAGCAGCCAAGATTTCAGTATGAACACCGGGGAGCTGTTTTTT.